The 17 T cell receptor beta chains presented below share a single source sample, sequenced in a study of human T cells and chemical hapten exposure. Library construction involved attaching unique molecular identifiers to individual cDNA molecules, which allowed quantitative, reproducible TCR counting. TCRdb fed the reads into MiXCR, producing one record per CDR3 protein. In the table there are about 350 distinct CDR3 sequences, approximately 97% of which are singletons. Treatment denoted: therapeutic diphenylcyclopropenone sensitization with weekly scalp DPC. The material sequenced was whole blood, taken before DPC sensitization or 2, 6, or about 24 weeks after (not recorded which). Receptor source: an adult with alopecia areata. Some clones in this sample may be carry-over from other donors' samples. This table probably holds off-target reads from a library built for another chain.

The chain is built from TRBV28 and TRBJ1-1, with 8 nucleotides matching TRBD1. The CDR3 is made up of 14 amino acids. The trim removed 3 bases at V and 3 bases at J, leaving 3 bases unmatched. Per the germline V gene, CDR1 is MDHEN and CDR2 is SYDVKM. Here the CDR3 reads CASSLTGVDTEAFF. CDR3 DNA sequence: TGTGCCAGCAGTTTGACAGGGGTGGACACTGAAGCTTTCTTT. The full variable domain, in which reference TRBV28 and TRBJ1-1 provide the parts outside the CDR3, is DVKVTQSSRYLVKRTGEKVFLECVQDMDHENMFWYRQDPGLGLRLIYFSYDVKMKEKGDIPEGYSVSREKKERFSLILESASTNQTSMYLCASSLTGVDTEAFFGQGTRLTVV.

V gene TRBV7-2 combines with J gene TRBJ1-1; 9 bases agree with TRBD1. J lost 6 bases, V lost 1 base, and 9 bases had no gene match. Per the germline V gene, CDR1 is SGHTA and CDR2 is FQGNSA. CDR3 length: 16 amino acids. The CDR3 region is CASSLDPTGGYPEAFF. The CDR3, as DNA: TGTGCCAGCAGCTTAGATCCCACAGGGGGCTACCCTGAAGCTTTCTTT.

V usage is TRBV9 and J usage is TRBJ2-6, with 8 nucleotides matching TRBD1. Trimming removed 4 bases from V and 0 bases from J; junction bases left unmatched: 3. The CDR3 loop spans 16 amino acids. Germline lookup yields CDR1 SGDLS and CDR2 YYNGEE. The CDR3 bases are TGTGCCAGCAGCCCAACAGGGGGCTCTGGGGCCAACGTCCTGACTTTC. Its protein is CASSPTGGSGANVLTF.

This rearrangement joins TRBV6-1 to TRBJ2-7; possible D gene TRBD1, 6 bases. CDR3 length: 11 residues. Germline CDR1 reads MNHNS; CDR2 reads SASEGT. The CDR3 DNA reads as TGTGCCAGCAGTGAGGACAGCCACGTATCCGTC. This translates into CASSEDSHVSV.

The chain joins TRBV19 to TRBJ2-7; D may match TRBD1 or TRBD2 (5 bases each). V shed 5 bases and J shed 3 bases, with 14 bases lying between them. This CDR3 is built from 14 residues. CDR1 is LNHDA and CDR2 is SQIVND in the germline V gene (reference sequence). CDR3 sequence: CASSAPGTDYEQYF. DNA for the CDR3: TGTGCCAGTAGTGCTCCCGGGACGGACTACGAGCAGTACTTC.

CDR3 in amino acids: CASSVGAGEISPYNEQFF. DNA for the CDR3: TGTGCCAGCAGCGTAGGAGCGGGAGAGATCAGCCCCTACAATGAGCAGTTCTTC. The chain links TRBV9 to TRBJ2-1, with 8 bases matching TRBD2. V lost 0 bases to trimming and J lost 2 bases; unmatched junction nucleotides: 10. Germline CDR1 is SGDLS and CDR2 is YYNGEE. This CDR3 contains 18 residues.

CDR3: CASSYSTGGVSGQGAYEQYV. CDR3 coding DNA: TGTGCCAGCAGTTACTCGACGGGTGGGGTCTCGGGACAGGGGGCCTACGAGCAGTACGTC. V usage is TRBV6-6 and J usage is TRBJ2-7, with TRBD1 matching 11 bases. Germline V lookup: CDR1 MNHNY, CDR2 SVGAGI (reference sequence). The CDR3 contains 20 residues. After removal of 0 bases from V and 2 bases from J, the junction contained 15 bases not matched to a gene.

The chain couples TRBV27 to TRBJ2-3, with 8 positions matching TRBD1. This CDR3 has 16 residues. The germline V gene has CDR1 MNHEY and CDR2 SMNVEV (reference sequence). V shed 2 bases, J shed 2 bases, and the junction held 6 bases outside the gene matches. The CDR3 here is CASSLLGQGATDTQYF. DNA of the CDR3: TGTGCCAGCAGTTTACTTGGACAGGGTGCCACAGATACGCAGTATTTT.

The chain carries TRBV7-3 and TRBJ1-5; no definite D call. The CDR3 runs 20 residues. V lost 3 bases to trimming and J lost 3 bases, with 27 bases between them. The V gene's germline CDR1 is SGHTA and CDR2 FQGTGA. The CDR3: CASSFISGFNGSLDNQPQHF. The CDR3 region has the DNA TGTGCCAGCAGCTTCATATCGGGGTTTAACGGGAGCCTAGACAATCAGCCCCAGCATTTT.

V and J are TRBV4-3 and TRBJ1-2; TRBD1 agrees at 8 bases. CDR3 length: 15 residues. V dropped 1 base and J dropped 2; count of bases not matched to a gene: 3. From germline, CDR1 is LGHNA and CDR2 YSLEER. CDR3 nucleotides: TGCGCCAGCAGCCAAGGACAGGGGTCGAACTATGGCTACACCTTC. Translation: CASSQGQGSNYGYTF.

This clonotype occurred a few times. The chain combines TRBV27 with TRBJ1-5, with 8 bases identical to TRBD1. This CDR3 region has 17 residues. Per germline, CDR1 MNHEY and CDR2 SMNVEV (reference sequence). V was pared by 4 bases and J by 0 bases, with 8 bases of the junction left unmatched. This chain's CDR3 is CASSSRTGLHSNQPQHF. CDR3 sequence (DNA): TGTGCCAGCAGTTCCCGGACAGGGCTTCATAGCAATCAGCCCCAGCATTTT.

The rearrangement joins TRBV7-6 to TRBJ1-1; D possibly corresponds to TRBD1 (6 bases). V lost 2 bases and J lost 4, with 14 bases in between. The V gene's germline CDR1 is SGHVS and CDR2 FNYEAQ. CDR3 length equals 15 residues. The CDR3 spells CASSLSTGWGTEAFF. DNA for the CDR3: TGTGCCAGCAGCTTATCGACAGGCTGGGGCACTGAAGCTTTCTTT. Supplemented by reference TRBV7-6 and TRBJ1-1, the full variable domain reads GAGVSQSPRYKVTKRGQDVALRCDPISGHVSLYWYRQALGQGPEFLTYFNYEAQQDKSGLPNDRFSAERPEGSISTLTIQRTEQRDSAMYRCASSLSTGWGTEAFFGQGTRLTVV.

The chain couples TRBV4-2 to TRBJ2-3, with no clear D. Germline lookup yields CDR1 LGHNA and CDR2 YNFKEQ. CDR3 size: 16 residues. The V end was cut by 1 base, the J end by 0 bases, with 11 bases between. CDR3 amino acids: CASSQVERSSTDTQYF. CDR3 nucleotide sequence: TGTGCCAGCAGCCAAGTGGAGAGGTCAAGCACAGATACGCAGTATTTT.

CDR3 sequence (DNA): TGTGCCAGCAGCGTAGGACTAGCGTCCACAGATACGCAGTATTTT. It codes for CASSVGLASTDTQYF. This chain links TRBV9 with TRBJ2-3; 8 positions match TRBD2. This CDR3 has 15 residues. Per germline, CDR1 SGDLS and CDR2 YYNGEE. Trimming cost V 0 bases and J 2 bases; bases outside gene matches: 2. The full variable domain, with the rest looked up from reference TRBV9 and TRBJ2-3, is DSGVTQTPKHLITATGQRVTLRCSPRSGDLSVYWYQQSLDQGLQFLIQYYNGEERAKGNILERFSAQQFPDLHSELNLSSLELGDSALYFCASSVGLASTDTQYFGPGTRLTVL.

The chain is built from TRBV29-1 and TRBJ2-3, with 9 positions matching TRBD1. This CDR3 region has 15 residues. Germline values: CDR1 SQVTM, CDR2 ANQGSEA. J lost 1 base, V lost 1 base, and 3 bases had no gene match. Written as DNA, the CDR3 is TGCAGCGTTGAAGCCTGGACAGGGGGCACAGATACGCAGTATTTT. Amino acids: CSVEAWTGGTDTQYF.

The CDR3 reads CASSLSGDGSGKRGTQYF. The CDR3 coding sequence is TGTGCCAGCAGCCTTTCCGGCGATGGGAGCGGGAAAAGGGGGACCCAGTACTTC. The J gene is TRBJ2-5, the V gene TRBV7-9, with TRBD2 matching over 7 bases. The CDR3 loop spans 18 amino acids. The germline gives CDR1 SEHNR, CDR2 FQNEAQ (reference sequence). With V trimmed by 5 bases and J by 7 bases, 22 bases remained unmatched.

The chain has TRBV18 and TRBJ1-5, with D maybe TRBD1 (5 bases). The CDR3 totals 15 residues. Between the trimmed V and J ends, which lost 3 bases and 0 bases, there was a span of 9 bases. Germline V gene lookup returns CDR1 KGHSH and CDR2 LQKENI. CDR3 DNA: TGTGCCAGCTCACCCCGACAGCTTAGCAATCAGCCCCAGCATTTT. It is translated as CASSPRQLSNQPQHF.